This is a list of T cell receptor beta chains from one sample in a study of T cell changes during pregnancy in multiple sclerosis. TCRdb's table, derived via immunoSEQ multiplex PCR, lists solely in-frame clones and lacks some. The sample holds fewer than 55,000 clones, 92% seen once. Sequencing was performed on peripheral blood, taken after pregnancy. These receptors were obtained from a female donor with multiple sclerosis, enrolled in a pregnancy study. The CDR3 runs from the conserved cysteine through the conserved F or W. The D gene is left open where the match is weak. Clone sizes are given selectively: once, few, many, or a class where the clone is expanded.

D gene | J gene | V gene | clone size | CDR3 protein | CDR3 DNA
TRBD2 | TRBJ2-1 | TRBV10-3 | . | CAISAGGYNEQFF | TGTGCCATCTCAGCGGGGGGATACAATGAGCAGTTCTTC
. | TRBJ1-3 | TRBV5-1 | . | CASRRISGNTIYF | TGCGCCAGCAGGAGGATTTCTGGAAACACCATATATTTT
. | TRBJ1-1 | TRBV4-2 | . | CASRSTRITEAFF | TGTGCCAGCAGGTCAACGCGGATCACTGAAGCTTTCTTT
. | TRBJ2-5 | TRBV11-3 | . | CASSHGRGLQETQYF | TGTGCCAGCAGCCATGGGCGGGGACTCCAAGAGACCCAGTACTTC
. | TRBJ2-7 | TRBV7-9 | . | CASSRTAYEQYF | TGTGCCAGCAGCAGGACTGCCTACGAGCAGTACTTC
. | TRBJ1-1 | TRBV7-2 | . | CASSLETGRMNTEAFF | TGTGCCAGCAGCTTAGAGACCGGGAGAATGAACACTGAAGCTTTCTTT
TRBD2 | TRBJ2-3 | TRBV5-6 | . | CASSLRTSGTTADTQYF | TGTGCCAGCAGCTTGAGAACTAGCGGGACGACAGCAGATACGCAGTATTTT
. | TRBJ1-1 | TRBV6-5 | . | CASSYRGGEAFF | TGTGCCAGCAGTTACAGGGGGGGGGAAGCTTTCTTT
. | TRBJ1-2 | TRBV6-5 | . | CASSYTAHRGYTF | TGTGCCAGCAGTTACACGGCTCACAGGGGCTACACCTTC
TRBD1 | TRBJ2-6 | TRBV18 | . | CASSPGQGATSGANVLTF | TGTGCCAGCTCACCGGGACAGGGGGCGACCTCTGGGGCCAACGTCCTGACTTTC
TRBD1 | TRBJ2-7 | TRBV29-1 | . | CSVRRDSSYEQYF | TGCAGCGTGCGCCGGGACAGTTCCTACGAGCAGTACTTC
TRBD1 | TRBJ2-6 | TRBV9 | . | CASSIRGQGKAGANVLTF | TGTGCCAGCAGCATCAGGGGACAGGGGAAAGCTGGGGCCAACGTCCTGACTTTC
TRBD1 | TRBJ1-1 | TRBV4-3 | . | CASSQERGTGGTEAFF | TGCGCCAGCAGCCAAGAAAGAGGGACAGGCGGGACTGAAGCTTTCTTT
. | TRBJ2-7 | TRBV4-3 | . | CASSQVRGIEQYF | TGCGCCAGCAGCCAAGTAAGAGGGATCGAGCAGTACTTC
TRBD1 | TRBJ2-3 | TRBV5-6 | . | CASSLGQGPDTQYF | TGTGCCAGCAGCCTCGGACAGGGTCCAGATACGCAGTATTTT
TRBD1 | TRBJ2-7 | TRBV30 | . | CAWSDRGEQYF | TGTGCCTGGAGTGACAGGGGCGAGCAGTACTTC
. | TRBJ1-2 | TRBV7-9 | . | CASSLGAEWGYTF | TGTGCCAGCAGCTTAGGGGCAGAATGGGGCTACACCTTC
. | TRBJ2-7 | TRBV10-1 | . | CASRAGGTDEQYF | TGCGCCAGCAGGGCCGGTGGGACTGACGAGCAGTACTTC
. | TRBJ2-7 | TRBV4-1 | once | CASSQDRSGFGEQYF | TGCGCCAGCAGCCAAGATCGGTCGGGGTTCGGCGAGCAGTACTTC
. | TRBJ2-7 | TRBV30 | . | CAWSVGATIF | TGTGCCTGGAGTGTGGGGGCCACCATCTTC
. | TRBJ1-4 | TRBV18 | . | CASSPGSGSGKLFF | TGTGCCAGCTCACCAGGGAGTGGGAGCGGAAAACTGTTTTTT
TRBD1 | TRBJ2-3 | TRBV6-1 | . | CASRAGGTDTQYF | TGTGCCAGCAGAGCAGGGGGCACCGATACGCAGTATTTT
TRBD2 | TRBJ2-1 | TRBV5-1 | . | CASSPLAGGLSSYNEQFF | TGCGCCAGCAGCCCACTAGCGGGGGGACTAAGCTCCTACAATGAGCAGTTCTTC
TRBD2 | TRBJ2-5 | TRBV7-2 | . | CASSLKAGGGETQYF | TGTGCCAGCAGCTTAAAGGCGGGGGGCGGGGAGACCCAGTACTTC
TRBD1 | TRBJ2-2 | TRBV9 | . | CASSLLDRARTGELFF | TGTGCCAGCAGCTTACTCGACAGGGCGAGAACCGGGGAGCTGTTTTTT
. | TRBJ2-7 | TRBV6-5 | . | CASSRSVTYEQYF | TGTGCCAGCAGCCGGAGCGTGACCTACGAGCAGTACTTC
TRBD2 | TRBJ2-2 | TRBV11-2 | . | CASSAIVGTSGHTGELFF | TGTGCCAGCAGTGCAATTGTGGGAACTAGCGGGCACACCGGGGAGCTGTTTTTT
TRBD2 | TRBJ2-3 | TRBV9 | . | CASSVAGGVLTDTQYF | TGTGCCAGCAGCGTAGCGGGGGGGGTCCTCACAGATACGCAGTATTTT
TRBD1 | TRBJ1-6 | TRBV9 | . | CASSPRTGENNSPLHF | TGTGCCAGCAGCCCCCGGACAGGCGAGAATAATTCACCCCTCCACTTT
. | TRBJ2-7 | TRBV4-3 | once | CASSPAGKTYEQYF | TGCGCCAGCAGCCCAGCCGGGAAAACCTACGAGCAGTACTTC
. | TRBJ2-5 | TRBV2 | . | CASSEIVTRSSHAETQYF | TGTGCCAGCAGTGAAATTGTAACTAGGTCTTCCCATGCAGAGACCCAGTACTTC
TRBD2 | TRBJ2-7 | TRBV4-1 | . | CASSHLFPGLAGGLNEQYF | TGCGCCAGCAGCCACCTCTTCCCGGGACTAGCGGGGGGGCTTAACGAGCAGTACTTC
TRBD2 | TRBJ2-2 | TRBV29-1 | . | CSVEGLAGGPGGELFF | TGCAGCGTTGAAGGACTAGCGGGGGGCCCTGGCGGGGAGCTGTTTTTT